One and the same sample provided the 24 T cell receptor beta chains below, sequenced in a study of blood T cells in healthy people across ages. A second PCR, run for about 6 to 11 cycles, used a sample-barcoded 5' primer plus a J-beta primer mix. TCRdb reprocessed the 5' RACE reads via MiXCR and lists one record per CDR3 protein. The sample yields over 1,200,000 distinct CDR3 sequences, approximately 60% seen once. Sequences were obtained from blood. The source is a man in his late teens or twenties in good health.

The chain is built from TRBV7-9 and TRBJ1-2; D gene ambiguous. This CDR3 has 13 amino acids. V was shortened by 3 bases and J by 4 bases, with 9 bases between the two germline ends. CDR1 and CDR2 (germline): SEHNR, FQNEAQ (reference sequence). CDR3 sequence: CASSFMEIYGYTF. The DNA for the CDR3 is TGTGCCAGCAGCTTCATGGAAATCTATGGCTACACCTTC.

The rearrangement links TRBV4-2 to TRBJ2-7; D perhaps matches TRBD2 (5 bases). The length of the CDR3 is 14 residues. Germline V CDR1 and CDR2: LGHNA, YNFKEQ. The ends were cut back, 4 bases at V and 2 bases at J, with 12 bases in the middle. The CDR3 region has the DNA TGTGCCAGCAGCCCGGACCCGCGGGCCTACGAGCAGTACTTC. Translated, it gives CASSPDPRAYEQYF.

The V call is TRBV7-9, the J call TRBJ2-5; TRBD1 aligns across 7 bases. The V segment lost 1 base and the J segment 4 bases; nucleotides outside the gene matches: 6. Germline CDR1 and CDR2: SEHNR and FQNEAQ (reference sequence). This CDR3 has 15 residues. The CDR3 spells CASSLVRDSGETQYF. Written as DNA, the CDR3 is TGTGCCAGCAGCTTAGTACGGGACAGTGGAGAGACCCAGTACTTC.

The V and J genes are TRBV3-1 and TRBJ2-4; 7 nucleotides match TRBD2. The CDR3 contains 15 residues. The germline gives CDR1 LGHDT, CDR2 YNNKEL (reference sequence). V lost 8 bases and J lost 1; bases outside the gene matches: 8. In nucleotides, the CDR3 is TGTGCCAGCGGCCCACATAGCGGGGCCAAAAACATTCAGTACTTC. It yields the protein CASGPHSGAKNIQYF.

V usage is TRBV29-1 and J usage is TRBJ2-3; D remains ambiguous. Germline V gives CDR1 SQVTM, CDR2 ANQGSEA. This CDR3 has 17 amino acids. Trimming stripped 2 bases from V and 1 base from J, with 19 bases between. The CDR3 loop reads CSVELGKGRFGTDTQYF. CDR3 DNA sequence: TGCAGCGTTGAACTTGGAAAGGGCCGCTTTGGCACAGATACGCAGTATTTT.

The genes are TRBV12-3 or TRBV12-4 and TRBJ2-4; 13 bases agree with TRBD2. Near its end, the DNA agrees better with TRBJ2-5, so the J call may be wrong. The CDR3 extends over 16 amino acids. CDR3 coding DNA: TGTGCCAGCAGTCTGGGACTAGCGGGAATGAGAGAGACCCAGTACTTC. The encoded protein is CASSLGLAGMRETQYF.

The rearrangement joins TRBV5-1 to TRBJ2-5, with D possibly TRBD1 on 6 matching bases. The CDR3 runs 14 residues. The germline V gene encodes CDR1 SGHRS and CDR2 YFSETQ. V was shortened by 4 bases and J by 5 bases, with 15 bases between the two germline ends. CDR3 nucleotides: TGCGCCAGCAGCCTTACAGGGCCCGGGGAGACCCAGTACTTC. This sequence encodes CASSLTGPGETQYF.

The chain links TRBV30 to TRBJ2-5; D is unresolved. The germline V gene has CDR1 GTSNPN and CDR2 SVGIG (reference sequence). This CDR3 is 13 amino acids long. Trimming took 0 bases from V and 2 from J, leaving 7 bases between them. This CDR3 is CAWSVKRQETQYF. The CDR3, as DNA: TGTGCCTGGAGTGTAAAGCGACAAGAGACCCAGTACTTC.

J is TRBJ2-1 and V is TRBV28; perhaps TRBD1 as D (6 bases). The CDR3 is made up of 14 amino acids. Per germline, CDR1 MDHEN and CDR2 SYDVKM. V shed 3 bases and J shed 5 bases, with 11 bases lying between them. The CDR3 bases are TGTGCCAGCAGTTTCGGGACAATAAACAATGAGCAGTTCTTC. This gives the protein CASSFGTINNEQFF.

The chain couples TRBV27 to TRBJ1-2; 10 bases match TRBD1. The CDR3 has 15 residues. CDR1 MNHEY and CDR2 SMNVEV come from the germline V gene (reference sequence). Trimming took 7 bases from V and 5 from J; bases not matched to a gene: 10. This CDR3 is CASKYATGGTYGYTF. The CDR3 nucleotides read TGTGCCAGCAAATACGCGACAGGGGGCACTTATGGCTACACCTTC.

In its sample, this clonotype was seen once. The CDR3 loop is CSAMKRSYEQYF. For the CDR3, the DNA is TGCAGTGCTATGAAGCGATCCTACGAGCAGTACTTC. The genes are TRBV20-1 and TRBJ2-7; no clear D. Trimming took 4 bases from V and 1 from J, leaving 8 bases between them. CDR1 DFQATT and CDR2 SNEGSKA come from the germline V gene (reference sequence). The CDR3 spans 12 residues.

J is TRBJ1-2 and V is TRBV28; 8 bases map to TRBD1. Unmatched junction bases numbered 8, after V lost 9 bases and J lost 5 bases. The CDR3 length is 13 residues. CDR1 is MDHEN, CDR2 SYDVKM, per germline. CDR3 sequence reads: CASTSGGAYGYTF. CDR3 nucleotides: TGTGCCAGTACGTCAGGGGGCGCTTATGGCTACACCTTC.

In DNA, the CDR3 is TGCAGTGCCGGCAGAGCAACTAATGAAAAACTGTTTTTT. It specifies CSAGRATNEKLFF. The chain is built from TRBV20-1 and TRBJ1-4, with unresolved D. Germline V gene lookup returns CDR1 DFQATT and CDR2 SNEGSKA (reference sequence). This CDR3 comprises 13 residues. Trimming pared 6 bases from V and 0 bases from J, leaving 8 bases between.

The rearrangement uses TRBV20-1 and TRBJ1-1; possibly TRBD1 for D (5 bases). The germline V and J ends were trimmed by 3 bases and 6 bases, with 17 bases remaining between them. Germline loops: CDR1 DFQATT, CDR2 SNEGSKA (reference sequence). The CDR3 extends over 14 amino acids. CDR3 loop: CSASYSTPGAEAFF. The DNA of the CDR3 is TGCAGTGCTAGTTATTCGACGCCGGGGGCTGAAGCTTTCTTT.

The chain uses TRBV5-1 and TRBJ2-1; 7 bases align to TRBD1. The ends lost 0 bases at V and 10 bases at J; junction bases unmatched: 7. This CDR3 comprises 14 residues. The germline CDR1 and CDR2 sequences are SGHRS and YFSETQ. CDR3 DNA: TGCGCCAGCAGCTTGGGCACAGGGGAATGGGAGCAGTTCTTC. Its translation is CASSLGTGEWEQFF.

The chain joins TRBV15 to TRBJ2-1; weak D call: TRBD1 (6 bases). The end of the DNA fits TRBJ2-7 better, so the J call may be wrong. The length of the CDR3 is 13 residues. Germline V gene data show CDR1 as LNHNV and CDR2 as YYDKDF (reference sequence). DNA for the CDR3: TGTGCCACCAGGGCAGGGACCAGGGGAGAGCAGTACTTC. Residues: CATRAGTRGEQYF.

This clonotype was counted between two and nine times. The J gene is TRBJ2-1, the V gene TRBV29-1; the D gene could be TRBD1 or TRBD2 (6 bases each). This CDR3 is built from 13 residues. Trimming took 7 bases from V and 10 from J, leaving 20 bases between them. Germline loops: CDR1 SQVTM, CDR2 ANQGSEA. CDR3 DNA: TGCAGCGGAACAGGGAGGAAAATGGGCGAGCAGTTCTTC. It yields the protein CSGTGRKMGEQFF.

This clonotype was recorded once. The rearrangement links TRBV30 to TRBJ2-5; D remains ambiguous. V was shortened by 0 bases and J by 2 bases, with 7 bases between the two germline ends. Germline CDR1 is GTSNPN and CDR2 is SVGIG (reference sequence). This CDR3 is built from 13 residues. CDR3 in amino acids: CAWSVNRQETQYF. The CDR3, as DNA: TGTGCCTGGAGTGTGAACAGACAAGAGACCCAGTACTTC.

The chain couples TRBV2 to TRBJ1-2; D is possibly TRBD1 (5 bases). V was shortened by 1 base and J by 3 bases, with 9 bases between the two germline ends. The CDR3 is 14 residues long. CDR1 is SNHLY, CDR2 FYNNEI, per germline. The CDR3 DNA follows: TGTGCCAGCAGTGAAGATCGGGGCCACTATGGCTACACCTTC. The encoded protein is CASSEDRGHYGYTF.

This clonotype was found a few times. This rearrangement joins TRBV20-1 to TRBJ2-6; 10 bases match TRBD1. Looked up from germline, CDR1 is DFQATT and CDR2 is SNEGSKA (reference sequence). The CDR3 has 18 residues. The J segment lost 3 bases and the V segment lost 4 bases, leaving 12 bases of the junction unmatched. The CDR3 sequence is CSATLPGQGLFGANVLTF. In nucleotides, the CDR3 is TGCAGTGCTACACTTCCGGGACAGGGGTTATTTGGGGCCAACGTCCTGACTTTC.

The rearrangement uses TRBV12-3 or TRBV12-4 and TRBJ2-5; TRBD1 might be the D (5 bases). This CDR3 spans 14 amino acids. Trimming cost V 3 bases and J 5 bases, with 13 bases left between them. The CDR3 loop is CASSLNLSGETQYF. CDR3 nucleotides: TGTGCCAGCAGTTTGAACCTCTCAGGGGAGACCCAGTACTTC.

This clonotype was observed a few times. This rearrangement joins TRBV4-1 to TRBJ2-1; 7 nucleotides agree with TRBD1. After removal of 1 base from V and 6 bases from J, the junction contained 3 bases not matched to a gene. CDR3 length: 14 residues. Germline V gives CDR1 MGHRA, CDR2 YSYEKL. CDR3 residues: CASSQVGTVNEQFF. As DNA, the CDR3 is TGCGCCAGCAGCCAAGTGGGGACAGTCAATGAGCAGTTCTTC.

This clonotype occurred once. This chain uses TRBV29-1 with TRBJ2-2, with D hard to call. The CDR3 is 13 amino acids. Germline loops: CDR1 SQVTM, CDR2 ANQGSEA. V was trimmed by 3 bases and J by 2 bases, leaving 7 bases between them. The CDR3 nucleotides are TGCAGCGTTGATGGTGCCAACACCGGGGAGCTGTTTTTT. It specifies CSVDGANTGELFF.

The chain couples TRBV28 to TRBJ1-6, with D unclear. The germline V gene has CDR1 MDHEN and CDR2 SYDVKM. The V end lost 7 bases, the J end lost 8 bases, and 15 bases lay between the germline ends. The CDR3 is made up of 14 amino acids. Here the CDR3 DNA reads TGTGCCAGCAATCGCCCTAAAGTGGATTCACCCCTCCACTTT. Translation gives CASNRPKVDSPLHF.